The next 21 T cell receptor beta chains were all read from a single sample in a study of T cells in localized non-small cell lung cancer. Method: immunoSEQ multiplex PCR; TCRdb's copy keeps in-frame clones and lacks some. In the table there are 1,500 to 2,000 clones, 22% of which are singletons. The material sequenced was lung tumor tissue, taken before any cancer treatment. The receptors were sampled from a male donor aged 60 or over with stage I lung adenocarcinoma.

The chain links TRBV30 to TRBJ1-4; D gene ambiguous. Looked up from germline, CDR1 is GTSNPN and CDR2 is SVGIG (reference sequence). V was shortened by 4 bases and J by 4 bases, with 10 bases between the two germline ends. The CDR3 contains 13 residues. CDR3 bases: TGTGCCTGGACAGTTTCTTTTAATGAAAAACTGTTTTTT. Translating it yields CAWTVSFNEKLFF.

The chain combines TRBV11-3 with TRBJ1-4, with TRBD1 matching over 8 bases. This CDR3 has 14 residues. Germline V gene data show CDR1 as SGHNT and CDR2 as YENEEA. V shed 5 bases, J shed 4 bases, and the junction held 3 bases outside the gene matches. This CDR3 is CASSGTGFNEKLFF. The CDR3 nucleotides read TGTGCCAGCAGCGGGACAGGATTTAATGAAAAACTGTTTTTT. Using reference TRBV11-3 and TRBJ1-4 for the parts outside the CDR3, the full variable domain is EAGVVQSPRYKIIEKKQPVAFWCNPISGHNTLYWYLQNLGQGPELLIRYENEEAVDDSQLPKDRFSAERLKGVDSTLKIQPAELGDSAVYLCASSGTGFNEKLFFGSGTQLSVL.

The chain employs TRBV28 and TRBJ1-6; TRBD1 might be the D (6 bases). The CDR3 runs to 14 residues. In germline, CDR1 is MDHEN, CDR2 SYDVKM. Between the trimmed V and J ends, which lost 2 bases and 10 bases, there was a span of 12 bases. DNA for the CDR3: TGTGCCAGCAGTTTAAACAGGGATGAGTCACCCCTCCACTTT. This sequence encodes CASSLNRDESPLHF.

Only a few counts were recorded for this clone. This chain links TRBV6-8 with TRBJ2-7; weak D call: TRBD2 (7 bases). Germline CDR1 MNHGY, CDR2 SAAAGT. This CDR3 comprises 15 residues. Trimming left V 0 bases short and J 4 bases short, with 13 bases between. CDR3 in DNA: TGTGCCAGCAGTTACTCCCCGGGGGGCTATTACGAGCAGTACTTC. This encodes CASSYSPGGYYEQYF.

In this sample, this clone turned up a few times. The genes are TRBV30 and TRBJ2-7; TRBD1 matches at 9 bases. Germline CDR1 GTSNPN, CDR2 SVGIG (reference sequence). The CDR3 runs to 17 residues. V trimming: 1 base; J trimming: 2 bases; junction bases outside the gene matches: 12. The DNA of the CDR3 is TGTGCCTGGAGTGCCTACCCCGGGACAGGGACCCCCTACGAGCAGTACTTC. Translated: CAWSAYPGTGTPYEQYF. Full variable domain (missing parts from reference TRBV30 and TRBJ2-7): SQTIHQWPATLVQPVGSPLSLECTVEGTSNPNLYWYRQAAGRGLQLLFYSVGIGQISSEVPQNLSASRPQDRQFILSSKKLLLSDSGFYLCAWSAYPGTGTPYEQYFGPGTRLTVT.

The CDR3, as DNA: TGTGCCAGCAGTTACTCAGGGGGCAATTCACCCCTCCACTTT. This codes for CASSYSGGNSPLHF. The chain combines TRBV6-7 with TRBJ1-6; 7 nucleotides line up with TRBD1. TRBV6-7 is placed among ORFs of uncertain function. The CDR3 loop spans 14 amino acids. V trimming: 0 bases; J trimming: 7 bases; junction bases outside the gene matches: 0.

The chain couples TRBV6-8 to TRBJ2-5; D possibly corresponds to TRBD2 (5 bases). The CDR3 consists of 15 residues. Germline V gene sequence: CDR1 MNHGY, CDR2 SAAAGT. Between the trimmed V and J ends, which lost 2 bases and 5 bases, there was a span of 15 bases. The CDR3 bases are TGTGCCAGCAGTTACCGGGGTTTCTCGGGGGAGACCCAGTACTTC. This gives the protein CASSYRGFSGETQYF.

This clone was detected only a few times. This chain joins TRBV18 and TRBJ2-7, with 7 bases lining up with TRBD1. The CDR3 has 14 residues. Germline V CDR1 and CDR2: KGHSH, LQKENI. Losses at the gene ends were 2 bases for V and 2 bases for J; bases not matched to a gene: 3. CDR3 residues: CASSPRGQAYEQYF. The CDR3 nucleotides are TGTGCCAGCTCACCAAGGGGGCAAGCCTACGAGCAGTACTTC. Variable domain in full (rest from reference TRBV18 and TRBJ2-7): NAGVMQNPRHLVRRRGQEARLRCSPMKGHSHVYWYRQLPEEGLKFMVYLQKENIIDESGMPKERFSAEFPKEGPSILRIQQVVRGDSAAYFCASSPRGQAYEQYFGPGTRLTVT.

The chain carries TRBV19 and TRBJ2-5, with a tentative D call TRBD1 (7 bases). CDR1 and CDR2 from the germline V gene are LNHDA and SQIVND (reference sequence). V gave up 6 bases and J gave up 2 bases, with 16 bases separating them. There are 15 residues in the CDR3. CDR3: CASRISQGGQETQYF. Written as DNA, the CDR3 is TGTGCCAGTAGGATAAGTCAGGGGGGACAAGAGACCCAGTACTTC.

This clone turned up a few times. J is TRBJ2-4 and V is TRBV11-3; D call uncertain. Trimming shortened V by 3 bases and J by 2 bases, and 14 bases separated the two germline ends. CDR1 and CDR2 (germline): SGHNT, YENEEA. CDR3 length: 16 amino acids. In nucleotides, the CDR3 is TGTGCCAGCAGCTTCGATCTCGGTCGTACCAAAAACATTCAGTACTTC. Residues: CASSFDLGRTKNIQYF. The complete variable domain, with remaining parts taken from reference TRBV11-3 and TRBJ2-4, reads EAGVVQSPRYKIIEKKQPVAFWCNPISGHNTLYWYLQNLGQGPELLIRYENEEAVDDSQLPKDRFSAERLKGVDSTLKIQPAELGDSAVYLCASSFDLGRTKNIQYFGAGTRLSVL.

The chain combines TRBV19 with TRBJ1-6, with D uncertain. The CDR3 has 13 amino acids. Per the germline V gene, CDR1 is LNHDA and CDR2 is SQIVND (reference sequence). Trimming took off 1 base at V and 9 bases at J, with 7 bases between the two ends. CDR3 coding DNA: TGTGCCAGTAGTATAGGGCCTATTTCACCCCTCCACTTT. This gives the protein CASSIGPISPLHF.

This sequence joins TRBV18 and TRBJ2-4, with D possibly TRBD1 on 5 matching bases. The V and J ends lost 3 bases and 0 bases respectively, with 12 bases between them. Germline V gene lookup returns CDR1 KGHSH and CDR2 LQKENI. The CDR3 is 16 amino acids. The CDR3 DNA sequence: TGTGCCAGCTCACCCCCAGGGCATCTAGCCAAAAACATTCAGTACTTC. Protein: CASSPPGHLAKNIQYF.

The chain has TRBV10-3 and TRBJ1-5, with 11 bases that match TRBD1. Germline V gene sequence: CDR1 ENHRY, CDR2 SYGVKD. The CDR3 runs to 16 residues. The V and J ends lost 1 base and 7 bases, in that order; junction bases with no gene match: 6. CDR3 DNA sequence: TGTGCCATCAGTGAGTATTGGGGACAGGGGGTCCAGCCCCAGCATTTT. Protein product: CAISEYWGQGVQPQHF.

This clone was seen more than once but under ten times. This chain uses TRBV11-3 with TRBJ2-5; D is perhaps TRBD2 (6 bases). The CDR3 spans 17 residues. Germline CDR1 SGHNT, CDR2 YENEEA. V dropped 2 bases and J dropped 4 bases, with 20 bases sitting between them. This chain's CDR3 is CASSLRTGVGRGETQYF. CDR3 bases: TGTGCCAGCAGCTTACGTACGGGGGTGGGAAGAGGAGAGACCCAGTACTTC.

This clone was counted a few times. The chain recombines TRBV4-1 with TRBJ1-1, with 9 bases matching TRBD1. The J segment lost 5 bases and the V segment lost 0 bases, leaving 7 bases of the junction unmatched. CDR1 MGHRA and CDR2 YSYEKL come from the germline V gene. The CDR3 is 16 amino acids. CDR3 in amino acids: CASSQDHGTGNTEAFF. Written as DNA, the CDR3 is TGCGCCAGCAGCCAAGATCACGGGACAGGGAATACTGAAGCTTTCTTT.

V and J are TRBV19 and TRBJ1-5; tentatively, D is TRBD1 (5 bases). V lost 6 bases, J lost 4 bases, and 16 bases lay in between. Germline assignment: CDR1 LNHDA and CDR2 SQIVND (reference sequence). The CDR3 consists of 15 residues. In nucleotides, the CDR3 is TGTGCCAGTAGATCAGGGATGGGGGGTAATCAGCCCCAGCATTTT. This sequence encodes CASRSGMGGNQPQHF.

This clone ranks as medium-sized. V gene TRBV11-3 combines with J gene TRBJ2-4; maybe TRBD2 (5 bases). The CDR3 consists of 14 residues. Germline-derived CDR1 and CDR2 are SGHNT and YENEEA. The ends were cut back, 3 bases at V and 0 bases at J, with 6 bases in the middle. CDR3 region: CASSFGLAKNIQYF. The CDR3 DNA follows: TGTGCCAGCAGCTTCGGACTAGCCAAAAACATTCAGTACTTC. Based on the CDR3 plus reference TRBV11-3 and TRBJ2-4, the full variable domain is EAGVVQSPRYKIIEKKQPVAFWCNPISGHNTLYWYLQNLGQGPELLIRYENEEAVDDSQLPKDRFSAERLKGVDSTLKIQPAELGDSAVYLCASSFGLAKNIQYFGAGTRLSVL.

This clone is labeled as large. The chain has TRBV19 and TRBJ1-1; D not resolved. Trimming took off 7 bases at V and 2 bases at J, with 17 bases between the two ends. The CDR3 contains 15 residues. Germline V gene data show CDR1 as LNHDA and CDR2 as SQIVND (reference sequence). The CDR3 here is CASTPGAGLNTEAFF. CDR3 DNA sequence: TGTGCCAGTACCCCCGGTGCAGGTCTTAACACTGAAGCTTTCTTT.

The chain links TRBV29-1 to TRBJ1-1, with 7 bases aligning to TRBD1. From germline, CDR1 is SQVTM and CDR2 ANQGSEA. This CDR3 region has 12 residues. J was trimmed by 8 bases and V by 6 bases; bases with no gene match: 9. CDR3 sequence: CSVEGQSEEAFF. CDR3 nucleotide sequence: TGCAGCGTCGAGGGACAGTCGGAAGAAGCTTTCTTT.

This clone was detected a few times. CDR3 amino acids: CASSVGVGGTREQYF. The DNA for the CDR3 is TGTGCCAGCAGCGTAGGGGTCGGAGGGACGCGGGAGCAGTACTTC. This chain connects TRBV9 to TRBJ2-7, with D possibly being TRBD2 (6 bases). Germline CDR1 and CDR2: SGDLS and YYNGEE. This CDR3 is built from 15 residues. V was cut by 0 bases and J by 7 bases, with 17 bases left in between.

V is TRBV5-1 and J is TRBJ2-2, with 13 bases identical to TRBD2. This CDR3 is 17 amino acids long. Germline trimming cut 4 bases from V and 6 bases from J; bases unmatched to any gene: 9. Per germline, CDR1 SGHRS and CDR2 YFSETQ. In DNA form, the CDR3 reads TGCGCCAGCAGCAGAACTAGCGGGGGGGCCACCCCCGGGGAGCTGTTTTTT. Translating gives CASSRTSGGATPGELFF.